This T cell receptor beta chain was captured by sequencing in a study of cytomegalovirus exposure and HLA in healthy donors. In the PCR, 60 Vbeta and 13 Jbeta primers were used. Assay used: immunoSEQ multiplex PCR; TCRdb lists only in-frame clones, some missing. The sample gives roughly 190,000 clones, more than 75% of which show up once; approximately 14% is in the top ten. Trimming removed 4 bases at V and 4 bases at J, with 13 bases between. CDR3 length: 14 residues. Germline V gene lookup returns CDR1 MDHEN and CDR2 SYDVKM. Study-wide results and caveats: It was 150 to 200 TCR beta chains that were listed as cytomegalovirus-associated. In a later analysis, specific HLA alleles were associated with 15,000 or so TCR beta sequences at a 0.05 false discovery rate. In a later analysis, V- and J-gene trimming of beta chains associated with a DCLRE1C missense variant, replicated independently.

This clone is a singleton in its sample. Its antigen is currently unknown. This clonotype was sampled from a young woman in good health and CMV-seropositive. The sequenced material came from PBMCs. The rearrangement links TRBV28 to TRBJ1-2; a weak D match, TRBD1 (6 bases). The CDR3, as DNA: TGTGCCAGCAGTTCACAGGGAATTGGCTATGGCTACACCTTC. This translates into CASSSQGIGYGYTF.